The 19 T cell receptor beta chains below were found in one sample sequenced in a study of lymphopenia after photon versus proton radiotherapy. Clones were read by immunoSEQ multiplex PCR, and TCRdb kept only the in-frame ones, dropping some. The repertoire holds around 64,000 clones, with roughly 92% as singletons. The starting material was peripheral blood, obtained from a patient treated with photon-based radiotherapy. These receptors came from a woman between 35 and 50 years old with cholangiocarcinoma.

The J gene is TRBJ1-1, the V gene TRBV2, with D hard to call. Germline V CDR1 and CDR2: SNHLY, FYNNEI. The CDR3 length is 13 residues. Trimming cost V 3 bases and J 3 bases, with 8 bases left between them. CDR3: CASSEGGYTEAFF. The CDR3 nucleotides read TGTGCCAGCAGTGAGGGAGGGTACACTGAAGCTTTCTTT.

The rearrangement joins TRBV5-1 to TRBJ2-7; tentative D call: TRBD1 (6 bases). Germline V lookup: CDR1 SGHRS, CDR2 YFSETQ. The CDR3 runs to 13 residues. Trimming removed 5 bases at V and 1 base at J, with 10 bases between. The DNA of the CDR3 is TGCGCCAGCAGTCGGACAGATTCCTACGAGCAGTACTTC. Translating it yields CASSRTDSYEQYF.

This clone appeared a single time. V usage is TRBV29-1 and J usage is TRBJ2-5, with no clear D. The CDR3 sequence is 11 residues long. V lost 4 bases, J lost 1 base, and 4 bases lay in between. Germline V lookup: CDR1 SQVTM, CDR2 ANQGSEA. For the CDR3, the DNA is TGCAGCGTTGCACCCCAAGAGACCCAGTACTTC. Residues: CSVAPQETQYF.

The V gene is TRBV18, the J gene TRBJ2-2, with 7 bases lining up with TRBD2. Unmatched junction bases numbered 5, after V lost 2 bases and J lost 5 bases. The germline V gene has CDR1 KGHSH and CDR2 LQKENI. This CDR3 has 15 amino acids. The CDR3 coding sequence is TGTGCCAGCTCACCAGAAGGACTAGAGACCGGGGAGCTGTTTTTT. Translation: CASSPEGLETGELFF.

The rearrangement joins TRBV7-3 to TRBJ2-1; D gene ambiguous. The CDR3 spans 13 residues. Germline lookup yields CDR1 SGHTA and CDR2 FQGTGA. V was pared by 4 bases and J by 7 bases, with 11 bases between. The CDR3 protein is CASSSTEGNEQFF. The DNA of the CDR3 is TGTGCCAGCAGCTCGACGGAAGGGAATGAGCAGTTCTTC.

V usage is TRBV11-3 and J usage is TRBJ2-3; the D is unclear. V was pared by 5 bases and J by 7 bases, with 10 bases between. The CDR3 loop spans 12 amino acids. Germline V CDR1 and CDR2: SGHNT, YENEEA. CDR3 sequence reads: CASSAGANTQYF. As DNA, the CDR3 is TGTGCCAGCAGCGCAGGTGCGAATACGCAGTATTTT.

This clone was counted only a few times. The V gene is TRBV4-2, the J gene TRBJ1-5; 7 nucleotides line up with TRBD1. The CDR3 is 14 amino acids. V lost 0 bases and J lost 7; bases outside the gene matches: 3. Looked up from germline, CDR1 is LGHNA and CDR2 is YNFKEQ. The CDR3 here is CASSQDQGDQPQHF. The CDR3 DNA follows: TGTGCCAGCAGCCAAGATCAGGGGGACCAGCCCCAGCATTTT.

The rearrangement joins TRBV19 to TRBJ1-1; no reliable D call. Germline values: CDR1 LNHDA, CDR2 SQIVND (reference sequence). Trimming shortened V by 3 bases and J by 6 bases, and 11 bases separated the two germline ends. The CDR3 loop spans 13 amino acids. Here the CDR3 reads CASSILTWAEAFF. The CDR3 DNA follows: TGTGCCAGTAGTATTTTAACGTGGGCTGAAGCTTTCTTT.

This chain uses TRBV7-9 with TRBJ2-5; D possibly corresponds to TRBD1 (5 bases). Germline assignment: CDR1 SEHNR and CDR2 FQNEAQ (reference sequence). Trimming took 5 bases from V and 1 from J, leaving 11 bases between them. CDR3 length: 14 residues. CDR3 in amino acids: CASSRRQSQETQYF. CDR3 DNA: TGTGCCAGCAGCCGTAGACAGTCCCAAGAGACCCAGTACTTC.

This clone has just one count. It is unclear where the CDR3 begins or ends on the DNA, so no DNA is shown, and the CDR3 is as TCRdb lists it. The genes are TRBV6-1 and TRBJ1-1; TRBD1 reflects the table's D call only, with no check against the DNA. The CDR3 spans 15 residues, counting both ends. The germline V gene encodes CDR1 MNHNS and CDR2 SASEGT. The CDR3 sequence: CASSVPPTGPTEAFF.

V and J are TRBV9 and TRBJ2-1; 10 bases align to TRBD1. Germline CDR1 and CDR2: SGDLS and YYNGEE. V shed 4 bases and J 5 bases; nucleotides not matched to a gene: 3. The CDR3 runs to 14 residues. The CDR3 loop is CASSPTGGNNEQFF. The CDR3 DNA reads TGTGCCAGCAGCCCGACAGGGGGCAACAATGAGCAGTTCTTC. Using reference TRBV9 and TRBJ2-1 for the parts outside the CDR3, the full variable domain is DSGVTQTPKHLITATGQRVTLRCSPRSGDLSVYWYQQSLDQGLQFLIQYYNGEERAKGNILERFSAQQFPDLHSELNLSSLELGDSALYFCASSPTGGNNEQFFGPGTRLTVL.

The sample holds one count of this clone. DNA of the CDR3: TGTGCCTGGAGTGGGGGGCTAGCGGGAGGGACGAATGAGCAGTTCTTC. Translating it yields CAWSGGLAGGTNEQFF. This chain uses TRBV30 with TRBJ2-1; 12 bases line up with TRBD2. V shed 1 base and J 7 bases; nucleotides not matched to a gene: 8. CDR3 size: 16 residues. CDR1 and CDR2 (germline): GTSNPN, SVGIG (reference sequence).

The chain has TRBV10-2 and TRBJ2-1, with D possibly matching TRBD1 (5 bases). Germline V lookup: CDR1 WSHSY, CDR2 SAAADI. Trimming took 5 bases from V and 6 from J, leaving 17 bases between them. This CDR3 region has 15 residues. The CDR3 nucleotides are TGCGCCAGCAGTCCCCTCAGGGATCAGGGCAATGAGCAGTTCTTC. Its translation: CASSPLRDQGNEQFF.

The chain is built from TRBV5-1 and TRBJ2-5; TRBD1 matches at 8 bases. With 0 bases clipped from V and 5 bases from J, the junction kept 3 bases outside the gene matches. The CDR3 consists of 14 residues. Germline lookup yields CDR1 SGHRS and CDR2 YFSETQ. In DNA form, the CDR3 reads TGCGCCAGCAGCTTGGCGACAGGGGTGGAGACCCAGTACTTC. It is translated as CASSLATGVETQYF.

This chain connects TRBV7-6 to TRBJ2-3; 11 nucleotides align to TRBD1. This CDR3 has 18 residues. The V and J ends lost 5 bases and 3 bases, in that order; junction bases with no gene match: 13. CDR1 and CDR2 (germline): SGHVS, FNYEAQ. The CDR3 sequence: CASSPGTGGPPGTDTQYF. The CDR3 DNA is TGTGCCAGCAGCCCTGGGACAGGGGGTCCCCCTGGGACAGATACGCAGTATTTT. The complete variable domain, with remaining parts taken from reference TRBV7-6 and TRBJ2-3, reads GAGVSQSPRYKVTKRGQDVALRCDPISGHVSLYWYRQALGQGPEFLTYFNYEAQQDKSGLPNDRFSAERPEGSISTLTIQRTEQRDSAMYRCASSPGTGGPPGTDTQYFGPGTRLTVL.

The chain joins TRBV5-1 to TRBJ2-7; the D is unclear. Germline CDR1 reads SGHRS; CDR2 reads YFSETQ. This CDR3 spans 15 amino acids. Between the trimmed V and J ends, which lost 4 bases and 4 bases, there was a span of 18 bases. The CDR3 sequence: CASSPEHPSNYEQYF. CDR3 bases: TGCGCCAGCAGCCCGGAGCATCCTTCAAATTACGAGCAGTACTTC.

The rearrangement links TRBV28 to TRBJ2-7; a weak D match, TRBD2 (5 bases). Germline V gives CDR1 MDHEN, CDR2 SYDVKM. This CDR3 comprises 14 residues. V lost 6 bases and J lost 1, with 13 bases in between. The CDR3 here is CASRSVGESYEQYF. DNA of the CDR3: TGTGCCAGCAGATCAGTGGGAGAGTCCTACGAGCAGTACTTC.

The genes are TRBV7-2 and TRBJ1-5; D remains ambiguous. V was shortened by 1 base and J by 9 bases, with 13 bases between the two germline ends. CDR1 SGHTA and CDR2 FQGNSA come from the germline V gene. This CDR3 is built from 14 residues. CDR3 nucleotide sequence: TGTGCCAGCAGCTTAGTGGTCGAGGGTGGGCCCCAGCATTTT. Translated: CASSLVVEGGPQHF. Full variable domain (rest looked up from reference TRBV7-2 and TRBJ1-5): GAGVSQSPSNKVTEKGKDVELRCDPISGHTALYWYRQSLGQGLEFLIYFQGNSAPDKSGLPSDRFSAERTGGSVSTLTIQRTQQEDSAVYLCASSLVVEGGPQHFGDGTRLSIL.

The chain combines TRBV30 with TRBJ1-1; D is possibly TRBD1 (5 bases). Germline values: CDR1 GTSNPN, CDR2 SVGIG (reference sequence). The CDR3 contains 11 residues. V lost 2 bases and J 11 bases, leaving 12 bases between the germline ends. CDR3 protein: CAWSLGPKAFF. The CDR3 nucleotides read TGTGCCTGGAGTCTGGGGCCCAAGGCTTTCTTT.